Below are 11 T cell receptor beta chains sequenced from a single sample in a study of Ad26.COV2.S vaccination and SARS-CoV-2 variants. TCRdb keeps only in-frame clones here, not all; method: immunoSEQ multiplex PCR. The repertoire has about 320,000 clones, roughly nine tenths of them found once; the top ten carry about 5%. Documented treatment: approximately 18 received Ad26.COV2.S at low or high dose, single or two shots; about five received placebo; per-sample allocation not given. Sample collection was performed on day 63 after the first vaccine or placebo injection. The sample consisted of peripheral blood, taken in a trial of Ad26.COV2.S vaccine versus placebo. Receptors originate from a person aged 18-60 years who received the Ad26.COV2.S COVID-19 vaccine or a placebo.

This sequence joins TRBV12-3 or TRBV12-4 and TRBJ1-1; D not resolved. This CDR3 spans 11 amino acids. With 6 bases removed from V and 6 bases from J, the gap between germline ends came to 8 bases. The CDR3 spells CASSPPPEAFF. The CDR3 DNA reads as TGTGCCAGCAGCCCCCCCCCTGAAGCTTTCTTT.

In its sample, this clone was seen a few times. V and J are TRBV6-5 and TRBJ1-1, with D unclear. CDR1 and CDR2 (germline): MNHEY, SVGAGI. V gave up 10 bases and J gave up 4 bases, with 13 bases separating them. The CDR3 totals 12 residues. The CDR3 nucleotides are TGTGCCATCGGTAAAGTGGGCACTGAAGCTTTCTTT. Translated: CAIGKVGTEAFF.

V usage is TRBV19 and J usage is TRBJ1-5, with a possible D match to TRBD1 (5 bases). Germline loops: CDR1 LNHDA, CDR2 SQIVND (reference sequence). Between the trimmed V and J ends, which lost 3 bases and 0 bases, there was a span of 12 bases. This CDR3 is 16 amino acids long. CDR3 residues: CASSMIWDYSNQPQHF. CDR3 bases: TGTGCCAGTAGTATGATATGGGACTATAGCAATCAGCCCCAGCATTTT.

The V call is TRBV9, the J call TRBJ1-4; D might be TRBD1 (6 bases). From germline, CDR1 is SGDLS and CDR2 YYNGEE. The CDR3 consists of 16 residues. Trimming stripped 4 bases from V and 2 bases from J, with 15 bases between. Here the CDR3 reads CASSPWAGATNEKLFF. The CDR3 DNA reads TGTGCCAGCAGCCCCTGGGCAGGGGCCACTAATGAAAAACTGTTTTTT.

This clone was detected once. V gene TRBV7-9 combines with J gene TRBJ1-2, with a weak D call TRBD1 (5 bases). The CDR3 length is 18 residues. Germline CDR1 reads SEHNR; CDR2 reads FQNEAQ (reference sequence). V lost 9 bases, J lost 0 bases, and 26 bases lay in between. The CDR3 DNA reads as TGTGCCAGTACGATCCTTACGGTTCGGGACTTAACTAACTATGGCTACACCTTC. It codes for CASTILTVRDLTNYGYTF.

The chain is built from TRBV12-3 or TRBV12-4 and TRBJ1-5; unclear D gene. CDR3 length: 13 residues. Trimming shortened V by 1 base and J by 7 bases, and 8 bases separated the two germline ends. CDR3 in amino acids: CASSLVFVQPQHF. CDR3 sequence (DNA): TGTGCCAGCAGTTTAGTATTTGTCCAGCCCCAGCATTTT.

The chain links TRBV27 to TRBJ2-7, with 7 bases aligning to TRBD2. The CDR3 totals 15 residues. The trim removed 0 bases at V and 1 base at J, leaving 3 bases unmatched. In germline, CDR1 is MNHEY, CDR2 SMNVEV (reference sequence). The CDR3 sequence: CASSLSAGRSYEQYF. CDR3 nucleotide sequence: TGTGCCAGCAGTTTATCGGCCGGGAGGTCCTACGAGCAGTACTTC.

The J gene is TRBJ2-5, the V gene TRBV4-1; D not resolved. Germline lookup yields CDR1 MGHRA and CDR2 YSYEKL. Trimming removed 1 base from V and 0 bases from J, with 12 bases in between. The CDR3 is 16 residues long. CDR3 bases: TGCGCCAGCAGCCAAGCGGCTAGAGGTTACCAAGAGACCCAGTACTTC. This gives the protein CASSQAARGYQETQYF.

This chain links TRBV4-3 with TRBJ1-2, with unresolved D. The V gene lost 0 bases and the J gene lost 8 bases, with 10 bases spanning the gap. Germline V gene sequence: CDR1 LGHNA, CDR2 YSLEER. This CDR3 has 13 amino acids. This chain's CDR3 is CASSQDDKDGYTF. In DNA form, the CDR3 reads TGCGCCAGCAGCCAAGATGATAAGGACGGCTACACCTTC.

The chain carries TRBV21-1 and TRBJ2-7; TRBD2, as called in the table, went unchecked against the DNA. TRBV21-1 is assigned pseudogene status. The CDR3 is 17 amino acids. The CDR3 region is CASSKRVAEVPHYEQYV. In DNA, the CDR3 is TGTGCCAGCAGCAAAAGGGTAGCGGAAGTCCCCCACTACGAGCAGTACGTC.

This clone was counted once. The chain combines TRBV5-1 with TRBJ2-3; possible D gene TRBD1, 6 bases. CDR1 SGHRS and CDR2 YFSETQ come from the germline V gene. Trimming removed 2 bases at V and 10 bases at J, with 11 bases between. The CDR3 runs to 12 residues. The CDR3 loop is CASSLQGFAQYF. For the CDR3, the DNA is TGCGCCAGCAGCTTACAGGGATTCGCGCAGTATTTT.